This TCR beta chain was recovered during a study of blood T cell repertoires in COVID-19. Study-wide background: The samples span acute and convalescent COVID-19 from the United States, Italy and Spain. Sources were T cells, B-cell-depleted T cells, or PBMCs; the material itself was cDNA or gDNA.

Methods used by the authors: How many nucleated cells were present was estimated from reference gene primer amplification. Repertoires were generated with immunoSEQ multiplex PCR, while TCRdb's copy carries only in-frame clones and drops some. That table furnishes V, J and clone size, whereas the DNA furnished D and trimming. This table has about 170,000 clones, approximately 89% appearing once. In germline, CDR1 is SNHLY, CDR2 FYNNEI. The CDR3 runs 13 residues. V was clipped by 6 bases and J by 4 bases, with 13 bases between them. The chain employs TRBV2 and TRBJ2-7; D ambiguous. The sequenced sample was peripheral blood. This clonotype was sampled from a man between 65 and 85 years old with acute or convalescent COVID-19. CDR3 DNA sequence: TGTGCCAGCAGGTGGAGTATGATTTACGAGCAGTACTTC. Translation: CASRWSMIYEQYF. The complete variable domain, with remaining parts taken from reference TRBV2 and TRBJ2-7, reads EPEVTQTPSHQVTQMGQEVILRCVPISNHLYFYWYRQILGQKVEFLVSFYNNEISEKSEIFDDQFSVERPDGSNFTLKIRSTKLEDSAMYFCASRWSMIYEQYFGPGTRLTVT.